This T cell receptor beta chain emerged from a study of monozygotic twins with inflammatory bowel disease. General study findings and limits: Distinction of different T cell subtypes was not possible.

Germline V gene lookup returns CDR1 MNHEY and CDR2 SMNVEV (reference sequence). The CDR3 has 14 residues. Whole-blood total RNA was extracted without T cell sorting. Points on this clonotype: Its target is not known.

The template-switching step introduced UMIs that carried a 6-nucleotide sample barcode. TCRdb reprocessed the 5' RACE reads and reports one entry per CDR3 protein, with no DNA. Here the sample table reports around 200,000 distinct CDR3 sequences. The receptor comes from a human donor with ulcerative colitis or Crohn's disease, or a healthy co-twin of an affected twin (not recorded which). Sequencing input: blood. The chain links TRBV27 to TRBJ1-6. The CDR3 reads CASSQSSYNSPLHF.